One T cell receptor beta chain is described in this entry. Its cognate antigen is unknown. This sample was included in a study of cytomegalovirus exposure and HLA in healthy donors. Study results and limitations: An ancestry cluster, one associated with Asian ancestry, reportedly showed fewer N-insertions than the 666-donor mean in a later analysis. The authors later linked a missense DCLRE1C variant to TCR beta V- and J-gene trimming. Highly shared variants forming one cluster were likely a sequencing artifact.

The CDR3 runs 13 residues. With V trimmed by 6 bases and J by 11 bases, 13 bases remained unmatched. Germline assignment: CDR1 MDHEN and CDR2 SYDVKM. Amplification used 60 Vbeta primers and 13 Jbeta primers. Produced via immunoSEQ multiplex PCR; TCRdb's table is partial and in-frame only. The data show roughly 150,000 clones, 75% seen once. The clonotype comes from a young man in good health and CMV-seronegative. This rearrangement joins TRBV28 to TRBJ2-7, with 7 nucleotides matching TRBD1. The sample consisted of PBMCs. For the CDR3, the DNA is TGTGCCAGCAGATCCGACAGGGTAAGCGTGGAGTACTTC. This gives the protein CASRSDRVSVEYF.